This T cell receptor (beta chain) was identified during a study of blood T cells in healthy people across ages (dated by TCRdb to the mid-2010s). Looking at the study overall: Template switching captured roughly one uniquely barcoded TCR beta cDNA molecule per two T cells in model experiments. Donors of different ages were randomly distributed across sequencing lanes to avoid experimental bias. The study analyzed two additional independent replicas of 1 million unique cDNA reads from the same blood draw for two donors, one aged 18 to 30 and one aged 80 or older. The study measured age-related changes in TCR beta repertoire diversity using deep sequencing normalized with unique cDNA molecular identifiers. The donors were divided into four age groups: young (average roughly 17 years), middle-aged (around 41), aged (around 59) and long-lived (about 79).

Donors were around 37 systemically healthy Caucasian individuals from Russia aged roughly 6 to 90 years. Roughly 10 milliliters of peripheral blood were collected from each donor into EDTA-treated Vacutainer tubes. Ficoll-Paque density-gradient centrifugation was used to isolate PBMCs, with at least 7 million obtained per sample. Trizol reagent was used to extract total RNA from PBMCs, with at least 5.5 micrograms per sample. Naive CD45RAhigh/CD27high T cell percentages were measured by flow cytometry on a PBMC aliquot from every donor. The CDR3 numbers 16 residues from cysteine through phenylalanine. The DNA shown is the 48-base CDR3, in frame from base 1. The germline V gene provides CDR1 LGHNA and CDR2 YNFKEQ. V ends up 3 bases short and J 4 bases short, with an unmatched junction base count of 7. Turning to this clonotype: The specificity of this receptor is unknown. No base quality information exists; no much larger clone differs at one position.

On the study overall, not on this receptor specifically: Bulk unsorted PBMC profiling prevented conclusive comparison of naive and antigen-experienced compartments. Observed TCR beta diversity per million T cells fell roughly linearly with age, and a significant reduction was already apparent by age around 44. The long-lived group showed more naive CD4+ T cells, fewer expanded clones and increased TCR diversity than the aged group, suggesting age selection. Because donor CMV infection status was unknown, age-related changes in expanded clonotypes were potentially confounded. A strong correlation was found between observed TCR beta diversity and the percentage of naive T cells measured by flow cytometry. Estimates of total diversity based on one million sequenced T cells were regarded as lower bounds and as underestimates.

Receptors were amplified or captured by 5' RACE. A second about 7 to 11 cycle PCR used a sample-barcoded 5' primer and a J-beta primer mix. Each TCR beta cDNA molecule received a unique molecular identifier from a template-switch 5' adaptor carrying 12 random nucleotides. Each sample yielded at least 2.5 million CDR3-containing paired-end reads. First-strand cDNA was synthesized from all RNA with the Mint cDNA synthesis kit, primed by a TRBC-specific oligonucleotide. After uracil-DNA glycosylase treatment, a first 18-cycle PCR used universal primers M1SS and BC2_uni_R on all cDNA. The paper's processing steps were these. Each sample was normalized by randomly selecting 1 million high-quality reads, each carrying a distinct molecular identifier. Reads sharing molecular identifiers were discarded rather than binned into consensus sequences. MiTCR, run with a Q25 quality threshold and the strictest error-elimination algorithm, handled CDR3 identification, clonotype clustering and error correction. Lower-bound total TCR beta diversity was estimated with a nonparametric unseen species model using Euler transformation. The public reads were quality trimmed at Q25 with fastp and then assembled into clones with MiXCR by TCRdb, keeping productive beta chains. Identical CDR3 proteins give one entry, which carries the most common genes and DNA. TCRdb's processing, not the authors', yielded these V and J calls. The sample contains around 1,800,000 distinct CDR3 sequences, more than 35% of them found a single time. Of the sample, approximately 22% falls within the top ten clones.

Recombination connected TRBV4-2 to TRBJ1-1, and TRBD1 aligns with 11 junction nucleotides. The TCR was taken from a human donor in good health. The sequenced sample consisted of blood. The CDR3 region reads CASSHGQGAMSTEAFF. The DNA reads TGTGCCAGCAGCCACGGACAGGGGGCGATGAGCACTGAAGCTTTCTTT.